These 28 T cell receptor beta chains came from one sample sequenced in a study of cytomegalovirus exposure and HLA in healthy donors. The PCR made use of 60 Vbeta and 13 Jbeta primers. Repertoires were generated with immunoSEQ multiplex PCR, while TCRdb's copy carries only in-frame clones and drops some. This table holds 100,000 or so clones. The material sequenced was PBMCs. The receptor set was obtained from a woman aged 25 to 45 in good health and CMV-seronegative.

The chain employs TRBV11-2 and TRBJ2-6; TRBD2 might be the D (5 bases). The CDR3 is 13 residues long. V gave up 4 bases and J gave up 6 bases, with 7 bases separating them. Germline CDR1 and CDR2: SGHAT and FQNNGV. The CDR3: CASSYGKANVLTF. CDR3 nucleotide sequence: TGTGCCAGCAGCTACGGGAAGGCCAACGTCCTGACTTTC.

The chain is built from TRBV7-2 and TRBJ2-7; 14 bases are shared with TRBD2. V trimming: 5 bases; J trimming: 5 bases; junction bases outside the gene matches: 14. From germline, CDR1 is SGHTA and CDR2 FQGNSA. The CDR3 contains 18 residues. CDR3 coding DNA: TGTGCCAGCAGCCCTCACACCGGACTAGCGGGAGGTAGTAACGAGCAGTACTTC. Encoded protein: CASSPHTGLAGGSNEQYF. Combining the CDR3 with reference TRBV7-2 and TRBJ2-7 gives the whole variable domain GAGVSQSPSNKVTEKGKDVELRCDPISGHTALYWYRQSLGQGLEFLIYFQGNSAPDKSGLPSDRFSAERTGGSVSTLTIQRTQQEDSAVYLCASSPHTGLAGGSNEQYFGPGTRLTVT.

J is TRBJ1-4 and V is TRBV7-8, with 7 bases that match TRBD1. The J segment lost 12 bases and the V segment lost 1 base, leaving 2 bases of the junction unmatched. The CDR3 is 12 residues long. Germline CDR1 SGHVS, CDR2 FQNEAQ. The CDR3 spells CASSLGGQELFF. Written as DNA, the CDR3 is TGTGCCAGCAGCTTAGGAGGACAGGAACTGTTTTTT. The full variable domain, rest sourced from reference TRBV7-8 and TRBJ1-4, is GAGVSQSPRYKVAKRGQDVALRCDPISGHVSLFWYQQALGQGPEFLTYFQNEAQLDKSGLPSDRFFAERPEGSVSTLKIQRTQQEDSAVYLCASSLGGQELFFGSGTQLSVL.

This chain connects TRBV15 to TRBJ2-3; 7 bases match TRBD1. Germline V gene lookup returns CDR1 LNHNV and CDR2 YYDKDF (reference sequence). This CDR3 has 15 residues. Trimming removed 3 bases from V and 9 bases from J; junction bases left unmatched: 12. The CDR3 sequence: CATSSRDRLVDTQYF. The DNA for the CDR3 is TGTGCCACCAGCAGCCGGGACAGACTCGTTGACACGCAGTATTTT.

In DNA, the CDR3 is TGTGCCATCAGTGAGTTCGACGGGAAGACCCAGTACTTC. Residues: CAISEFDGKTQYF. This chain links TRBV10-3 with TRBJ2-5, with D maybe TRBD2 (5 bases). Trimming removed 1 base from V and 6 bases from J, with 9 bases in between. This CDR3 is built from 13 residues. CDR1 ENHRY and CDR2 SYGVKD come from the germline V gene.

The chain is built from TRBV20-1 and TRBJ2-5, with D hard to call. Germline values: CDR1 DFQATT, CDR2 SNEGSKA (reference sequence). V lost 5 bases and J 4 bases, leaving 5 bases between the germline ends. The CDR3 consists of 10 residues. The CDR3 region is CSAWRETQYF. The CDR3 DNA reads TGCAGTGCTTGGAGAGAGACCCAGTACTTC.

This rearrangement joins TRBV7-6 to TRBJ2-3, with a possible D match to TRBD1 (5 bases). The CDR3 runs 15 residues. V lost 1 base to trimming and J lost 5 bases, with 13 bases between them. CDR1 and CDR2 (germline): SGHVS, FNYEAQ. CDR3 coding DNA: TGTGCCAGCAGCTTAGTGGGCAGGGTTGGAGATACGCAGTATTTT. Encoded protein: CASSLVGRVGDTQYF.

The V gene is TRBV5-4, the J gene TRBJ2-5, with a possible D match to TRBD1 (5 bases). The germline V gene has CDR1 SGHNT and CDR2 YYREEE (reference sequence). V was pared by 2 bases and J by 5 bases, with 19 bases between. The CDR3 sequence is 16 residues long. Written as DNA, the CDR3 is TGTGCCAGCAGCTTATCGTGGCAGGGCAGGCGGGAGACCCAGTACTTC. Translation: CASSLSWQGRRETQYF.

Turning to this clone: This CDR3 is also generated by other DNA sequences in the sample. V is TRBV19 and J is TRBJ1-5; 7 bases are shared with TRBD1. V gave up 3 bases and J gave up 4 bases; unmatched junction bases: 3. Germline lookup yields CDR1 LNHDA and CDR2 SQIVND (reference sequence). The CDR3 is 14 amino acids. The CDR3 protein is CASSIRDSNQPQHF. The CDR3 region has the DNA TGTGCCAGTAGTATCCGGGACAGTAATCAGCCCCAGCATTTT.

This chain uses TRBV7-9 with TRBJ2-7, with 10 bases matching TRBD2. Germline lookup yields CDR1 SEHNR and CDR2 FQNEAQ (reference sequence). The V segment lost 5 bases and the J segment 0 bases; nucleotides outside the gene matches: 4. The CDR3 contains 15 residues. CDR3 bases: TGTGCCAGCAGCCTTAGCGGGAGGAGCTCCTACGAGCAGTACTTC. Encoded protein: CASSLSGRSSYEQYF.

The chain links TRBV28 to TRBJ2-5; 10 positions match TRBD2. J lost 3 bases, V lost 2 bases, and 6 bases had no gene match. The CDR3 totals 16 residues. CDR1 is MDHEN, CDR2 SYDVKM, per germline. The CDR3 here is CASSLGASGSKETQYF. CDR3 DNA sequence: TGTGCCAGCAGTTTAGGGGCTAGCGGGAGTAAAGAGACCCAGTACTTC.

The chain uses TRBV12-5 and TRBJ2-1, with a tentative D call TRBD2 (5 bases). The CDR3 runs 14 residues. From germline, CDR1 is LGHNT and CDR2 FRNRAP. The V end lost 6 bases, the J end lost 1 base, and 10 bases lay between the germline ends. The CDR3, as DNA: TGTGCTAGTGGACTAGGTGGGTCCTACAATGAGCAGTTCTTC. Protein: CASGLGGSYNEQFF.

The J gene is TRBJ1-5, the V gene TRBV28; 8 bases match TRBD1. Germline loops: CDR1 MDHEN, CDR2 SYDVKM. The CDR3 length is 16 residues. With V trimmed by 3 bases and J by 2 bases, 6 bases remained unmatched. The CDR3 protein is CASSFVDRAGNQPQHF. The DNA for the CDR3 is TGTGCCAGCAGTTTCGTGGACAGGGCGGGCAATCAGCCCCAGCATTTT.

V and J are TRBV7-2 and TRBJ1-5; no reliable D call. The ends were cut back, 1 base at V and 6 bases at J, with 13 bases in the middle. This CDR3 is built from 15 residues. CDR1 is SGHTA, CDR2 FQGNSA, per germline. The CDR3, as DNA: TGTGCCAGCAGCTTAGGGCTGGGCCCAACTCAGCCCCAGCATTTT. Translating it yields CASSLGLGPTQPQHF. Full variable domain (missing parts from reference TRBV7-2 and TRBJ1-5): GAGVSQSPSNKVTEKGKDVELRCDPISGHTALYWYRQSLGQGLEFLIYFQGNSAPDKSGLPSDRFSAERTGGSVSTLTIQRTQQEDSAVYLCASSLGLGPTQPQHFGDGTRLSIL.

The chain employs TRBV7-8 and TRBJ1-6, with D unresolved. The germline gives CDR1 SGHVS, CDR2 FQNEAQ. V was clipped by 2 bases and J by 10 bases, with 18 bases between them. The CDR3 covers 16 residues. CDR3 in amino acids: CASSLMVSGVRSPLHF. The CDR3, as DNA: TGTGCCAGCAGCTTAATGGTATCGGGTGTCCGGTCACCCCTCCACTTT.

The chain is built from TRBV9 and TRBJ2-5; 7 bases are a match to TRBD1. CDR1 SGDLS and CDR2 YYNGEE come from the germline V gene. The CDR3 covers 14 residues. The trim removed 0 bases at V and 4 bases at J, leaving 3 bases unmatched. DNA for the CDR3: TGTGCCAGCAGCGTAGGACAGGGTCCAGAGACCCAGTACTTC. Translated: CASSVGQGPETQYF.

V is TRBV30 and J is TRBJ1-3, with D perhaps TRBD1 (6 bases). The CDR3 length is 16 residues. Looked up from germline, CDR1 is GTSNPN and CDR2 is SVGIG (reference sequence). The V end was cut by 8 bases, the J end by 0 bases, with 20 bases between. CDR3 nucleotides: TGTGCCGTACGCCTCAGAACAGGGCCCTCTGGAAACACCATATATTTT. It is translated as CAVRLRTGPSGNTIYF.

The chain is built from TRBV7-9 and TRBJ2-7; 8 bases fit TRBD1. Germline trimming cut 5 bases from V and 3 bases from J; bases unmatched to any gene: 12. CDR1 is SEHNR and CDR2 is FQNEAQ in the germline V gene (reference sequence). The CDR3 sequence is 16 residues long. The CDR3 sequence: CASSPRTGSIDYEQYF. The CDR3 DNA sequence: TGTGCCAGCAGCCCCCGGACAGGGAGTATCGACTACGAGCAGTACTTC. Together with reference TRBV7-9 and TRBJ2-7, the CDR3 gives the full variable domain: DTGVSQNPRHKITKRGQNVTFRCDPISEHNRLYWYRQTLGQGPEFLTYFQNEAQLEKSRLLSDRFSAERPKGSFSTLEIQRTEQGDSAMYLCASSPRTGSIDYEQYFGPGTRLTVT.

Points on this clone: The sample has other DNA sequences that encode this CDR3 too. The chain couples TRBV28 to TRBJ1-5; TRBD1 is a possible D gene (6 bases). The V end lost 6 bases, the J end lost 4 bases, and 10 bases lay between the germline ends. The germline CDR1 and CDR2 sequences are MDHEN and SYDVKM. The CDR3 has 13 residues. The CDR3 loop is CASSRTVNQPQHF. CDR3 coding DNA: TGTGCCAGCAGCAGGACAGTAAATCAGCCCCAGCATTTT.

The chain recombines TRBV2 with TRBJ2-7, with D unresolved. The germline V gene has CDR1 SNHLY and CDR2 FYNNEI. The CDR3 extends over 14 amino acids. V was cut by 3 bases and J by 0 bases, with 9 bases left in between. As DNA, the CDR3 is TGTGCCAGCAGTGAGTTGTCGAGCTCCTACGAGCAGTACTTC. It translates to CASSELSSSYEQYF.

The chain links TRBV6-1 to TRBJ2-7; TRBD2 agrees at 7 bases. The V gene end was trimmed by 3 bases and the J gene end by 4 bases; junction bases not matched to a gene: 6. CDR1 MNHNS and CDR2 SASEGT come from the germline V gene. This CDR3 spans 14 amino acids. In DNA, the CDR3 is TGTGCCAGCAGTGACGTTGCGGGACTATACGAGCAGTACTTC. This gives the protein CASSDVAGLYEQYF.

The chain joins TRBV7-9 to TRBJ1-2; weak D call: TRBD1 (5 bases). V gave up 5 bases and J gave up 8 bases, with 24 bases separating them. Per germline, CDR1 SEHNR and CDR2 FQNEAQ (reference sequence). The CDR3 is 16 amino acids. CDR3 region: CASSAEPGRGEKGYTF. The CDR3, as DNA: TGTGCCAGCAGCGCTGAACCGGGACGCGGGGAGAAGGGCTACACCTTC.

The chain links TRBV18 to TRBJ2-5; 11 bases are shared with TRBD2. The germline V gene has CDR1 KGHSH and CDR2 LQKENI. V lost 2 bases to trimming and J lost 5 bases; unmatched junction nucleotides: 1. The CDR3 is 14 amino acids. The CDR3 sequence is CASSPRTSGETQYF. The CDR3 coding sequence is TGTGCCAGCTCACCAAGGACTAGCGGGGAGACCCAGTACTTC.

This sequence joins TRBV7-9 and TRBJ1-1; D perhaps matches TRBD1 (5 bases). The germline CDR1 and CDR2 sequences are SEHNR and FQNEAQ (reference sequence). This CDR3 contains 15 residues. Trimming removed 3 bases at V and 4 bases at J, with 15 bases between. The CDR3 loop is CASSLYRGRGTEAFF. The CDR3 DNA reads as TGTGCCAGCAGCTTGTACCGGGGGAGAGGCACTGAAGCTTTCTTT.

This rearrangement joins TRBV6-4 to TRBJ1-1; 8 bases align to TRBD1. Germline V gives CDR1 MRHNA, CDR2 SNTAGT. V lost 0 bases to trimming and J lost 5 bases; unmatched junction nucleotides: 5. The CDR3 has 15 amino acids. The CDR3 DNA reads TGTGCCAGCAGTGACTCGGACAGGGAAGGTACTGAAGCTTTCTTT. It translates to CASSDSDREGTEAFF.

The chain combines TRBV29-1 with TRBJ2-6, with 10 bases lining up with TRBD1. CDR1 is SQVTM and CDR2 is ANQGSEA in the germline V gene. This CDR3 has 17 residues. The ends lost 6 bases at V and 2 bases at J; junction bases unmatched: 10. CDR3 sequence: CSVTKDRGSTGANVLTF. The CDR3 DNA sequence: TGCAGCGTCACCAAGGACAGGGGGTCTACTGGGGCCAACGTCCTGACTTTC. Full variable domain (rest looked up from reference TRBV29-1 and TRBJ2-6): SAVISQKPSRDICQRGTSLTIQCQVDSQVTMMFWYRQQPGQSLTLIATANQGSEATYESGFVIDKFPISRPNLTFSTLTVSNMSPEDSSIYLCSVTKDRGSTGANVLTFGAGSRLTVL.

CDR3 DNA sequence: TGTGCCAGCAGCTTAACGGTACGGGGAGATACGCAGTATTTT. This sequence encodes CASSLTVRGDTQYF. J is TRBJ2-3 and V is TRBV7-3; D perhaps matches TRBD2 (5 bases). V was trimmed by 0 bases and J by 5 bases, leaving 9 bases between them. Germline V CDR1 and CDR2: SGHTA, FQGTGA. The CDR3 spans 14 residues.

The chain's CDR3 is CASTLWDRGTGELFF. Written as DNA, the CDR3 is TGTGCCAGCACCCTCTGGGACAGGGGCACCGGGGAGCTGTTTTTT. The chain recombines TRBV9 with TRBJ2-2; 10 nucleotides align to TRBD1. Germline trimming cut 6 bases from V and 4 bases from J; bases unmatched to any gene: 6. The CDR3 extends over 15 amino acids. Germline V gene data show CDR1 as SGDLS and CDR2 as YYNGEE.